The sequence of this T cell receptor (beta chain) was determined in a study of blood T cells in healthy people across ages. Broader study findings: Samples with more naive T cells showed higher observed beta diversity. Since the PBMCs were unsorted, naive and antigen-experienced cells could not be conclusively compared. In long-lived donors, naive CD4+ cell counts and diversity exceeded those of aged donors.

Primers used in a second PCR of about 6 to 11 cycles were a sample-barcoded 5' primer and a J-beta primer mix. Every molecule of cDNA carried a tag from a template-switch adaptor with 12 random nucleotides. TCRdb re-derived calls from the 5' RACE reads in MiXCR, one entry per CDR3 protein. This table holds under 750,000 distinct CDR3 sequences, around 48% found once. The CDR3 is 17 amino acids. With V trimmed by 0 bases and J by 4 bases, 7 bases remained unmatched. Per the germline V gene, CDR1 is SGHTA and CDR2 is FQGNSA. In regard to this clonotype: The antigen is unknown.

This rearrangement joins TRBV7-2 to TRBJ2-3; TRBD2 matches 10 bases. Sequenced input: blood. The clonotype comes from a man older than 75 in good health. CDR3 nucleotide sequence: TGTGCCAGCAGCTTAGCGCGGTCTAGCGGGAGCTCAGATACGCAGTATTTT. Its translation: CASSLARSSGSSDTQYF.